This T cell receptor beta chain was identified in a study of cytomegalovirus exposure and HLA in healthy donors. A single count supports this clone. A multiplex PCR was run with 60 Vbeta primers and 13 Jbeta primers. Method: immunoSEQ multiplex PCR; TCRdb's copy keeps in-frame clones and lacks some. The profile covers approximately 170,000 clones, with approximately 84% appearing a single time and approximately 6.8% taken by the ten largest. Germline V gene lookup returns CDR1 SGHDN and CDR2 FVKESK. The CDR3 consists of 13 residues. V was trimmed by 0 bases and J by 5 bases, leaving 7 bases between them.

V and J are TRBV14 and TRBJ1-1; D is ambiguous. Sequenced sample: PBMCs. The source is a woman aged 40 to 49 in good health and CMV-seropositive. This CDR3 is CASSQDVRTEAFF. In nucleotides, the CDR3 is TGTGCCAGCAGCCAAGATGTGAGAACTGAAGCTTTCTTT.